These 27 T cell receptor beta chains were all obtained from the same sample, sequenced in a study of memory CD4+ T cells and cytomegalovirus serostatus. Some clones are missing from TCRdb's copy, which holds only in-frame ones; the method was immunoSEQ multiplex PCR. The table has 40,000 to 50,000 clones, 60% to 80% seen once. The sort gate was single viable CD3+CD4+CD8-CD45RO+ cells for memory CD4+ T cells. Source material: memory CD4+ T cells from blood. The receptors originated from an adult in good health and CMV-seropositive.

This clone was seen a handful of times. The CDR3 DNA follows: TGTGCCAGCAGTTTTGCCGGGGAAGGCAGGGGTGACTATGGCTACACCTTC. Translated, it gives CASSFAGEGRGDYGYTF. V gene TRBV28 combines with J gene TRBJ1-2; D may be TRBD1 (6 bases). Per germline, CDR1 MDHEN and CDR2 SYDVKM. V lost 3 bases, J lost 3 bases, and 20 bases lay in between. There are 17 residues in the CDR3.

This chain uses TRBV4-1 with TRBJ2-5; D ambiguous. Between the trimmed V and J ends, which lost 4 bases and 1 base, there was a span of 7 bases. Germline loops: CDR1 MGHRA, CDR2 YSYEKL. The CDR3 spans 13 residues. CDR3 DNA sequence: TGCGCCAGCAGCCCAAATATCCAAGAGACCCAGTACTTC. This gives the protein CASSPNIQETQYF.

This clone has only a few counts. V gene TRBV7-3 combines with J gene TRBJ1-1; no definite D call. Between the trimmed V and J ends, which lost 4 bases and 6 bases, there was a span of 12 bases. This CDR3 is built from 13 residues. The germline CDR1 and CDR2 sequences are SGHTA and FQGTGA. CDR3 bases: TGTGCCAGCAGCTCCACCCCGGGCGCTGAAGCTTTCTTT. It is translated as CASSSTPGAEAFF.

CDR3 DNA sequence: TGTGCCAGCTCACCACCGGCACAGGGGAGCTACGAGCAGTACTTC. Encoded protein: CASSPPAQGSYEQYF. The rearrangement uses TRBV18 and TRBJ2-7; 7 bases match TRBD1. The V gene's germline CDR1 is KGHSH and CDR2 LQKENI. Unmatched junction bases numbered 5, after V lost 0 bases and J lost 3 bases. The CDR3 totals 15 residues.

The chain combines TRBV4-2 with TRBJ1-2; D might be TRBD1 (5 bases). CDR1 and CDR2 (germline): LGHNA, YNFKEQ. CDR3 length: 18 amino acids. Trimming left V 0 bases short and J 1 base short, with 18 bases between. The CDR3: CASSQDKRRRQLNYGYTF. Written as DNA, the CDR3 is TGTGCCAGCAGCCAAGATAAAAGAAGGAGACAGCTTAACTATGGCTACACCTTC.

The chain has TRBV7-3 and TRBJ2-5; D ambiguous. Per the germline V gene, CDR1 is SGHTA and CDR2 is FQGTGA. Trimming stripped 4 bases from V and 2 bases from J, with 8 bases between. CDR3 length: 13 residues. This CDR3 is CASSYDRQETQYF. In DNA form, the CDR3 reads TGTGCCAGCAGCTACGACCGTCAAGAGACCCAGTACTTC.

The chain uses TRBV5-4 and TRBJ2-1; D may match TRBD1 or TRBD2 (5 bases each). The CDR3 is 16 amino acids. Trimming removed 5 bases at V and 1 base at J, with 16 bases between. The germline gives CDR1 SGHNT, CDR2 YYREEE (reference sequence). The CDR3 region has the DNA TGTGCCAGCAGTCCCGGTGGGGGTTCTTCCTACAATGAGCAGTTCTTC. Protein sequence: CASSPGGGSSYNEQFF.

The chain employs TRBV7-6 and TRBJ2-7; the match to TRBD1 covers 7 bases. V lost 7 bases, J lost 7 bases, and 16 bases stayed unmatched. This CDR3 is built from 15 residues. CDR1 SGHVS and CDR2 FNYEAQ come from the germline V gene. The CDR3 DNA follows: TGTGCCAGCAACCCTACAGGGGATATCAACGGGGAGCAGTACTTC. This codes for CASNPTGDINGEQYF. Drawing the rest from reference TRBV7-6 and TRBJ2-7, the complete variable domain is GAGVSQSPRYKVTKRGQDVALRCDPISGHVSLYWYRQALGQGPEFLTYFNYEAQQDKSGLPNDRFSAERPEGSISTLTIQRTEQRDSAMYRCASNPTGDINGEQYFGPGTRLTVT.

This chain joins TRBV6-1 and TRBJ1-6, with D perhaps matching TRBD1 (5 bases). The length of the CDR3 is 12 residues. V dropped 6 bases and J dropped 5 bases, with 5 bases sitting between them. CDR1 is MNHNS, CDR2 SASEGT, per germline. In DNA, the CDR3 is TGTGCCAGCAGCAGGGATAATTCACCCCTCCACTTT. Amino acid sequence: CASSRDNSPLHF.

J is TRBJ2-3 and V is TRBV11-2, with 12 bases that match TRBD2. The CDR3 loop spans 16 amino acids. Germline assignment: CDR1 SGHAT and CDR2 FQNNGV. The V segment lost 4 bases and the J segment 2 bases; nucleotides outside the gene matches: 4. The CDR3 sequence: CASSSSSGGATDTQYF. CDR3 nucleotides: TGTGCCAGCAGCTCGTCTAGCGGGGGGGCCACAGATACGCAGTATTTT.

In DNA, the CDR3 is TGCGCCAGCAGCATAGGACAGAACAATGAGCAGTTCTTC. Amino acid sequence: CASSIGQNNEQFF. V gene TRBV5-1 combines with J gene TRBJ2-1; D is perhaps TRBD1 (6 bases). The V end lost 4 bases, the J end lost 5 bases, and 10 bases lay between the germline ends. The germline gives CDR1 SGHRS, CDR2 YFSETQ. The CDR3 consists of 13 residues.

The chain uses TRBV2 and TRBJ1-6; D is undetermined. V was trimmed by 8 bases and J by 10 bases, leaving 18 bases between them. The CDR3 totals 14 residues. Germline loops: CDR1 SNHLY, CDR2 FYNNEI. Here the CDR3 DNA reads TGTGCCAGCGAAGTCACCAGTCAAGGATCACCCCTCCACTTT. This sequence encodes CASEVTSQGSPLHF.

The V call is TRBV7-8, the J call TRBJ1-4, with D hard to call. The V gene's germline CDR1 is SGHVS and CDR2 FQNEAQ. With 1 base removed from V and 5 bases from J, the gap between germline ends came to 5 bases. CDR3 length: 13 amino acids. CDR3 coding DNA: TGTGCCAGCAGCTTAGGAAGGAATGAAAAACTGTTTTTT. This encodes CASSLGRNEKLFF.

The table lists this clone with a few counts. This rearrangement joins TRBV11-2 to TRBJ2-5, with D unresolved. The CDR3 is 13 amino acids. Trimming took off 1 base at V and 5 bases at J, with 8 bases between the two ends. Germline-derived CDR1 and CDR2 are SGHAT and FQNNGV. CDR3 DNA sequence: TGTGCCAGCAGCTTAGGTACAGAGGAGACCCAGTACTTC. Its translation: CASSLGTEETQYF.

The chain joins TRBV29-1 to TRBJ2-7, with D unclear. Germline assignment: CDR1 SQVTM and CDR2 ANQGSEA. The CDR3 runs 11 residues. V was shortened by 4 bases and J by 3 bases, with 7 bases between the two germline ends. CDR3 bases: TGCAGCGTTGGGTCTAACTACGAGCAGTACTTC. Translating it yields CSVGSNYEQYF.

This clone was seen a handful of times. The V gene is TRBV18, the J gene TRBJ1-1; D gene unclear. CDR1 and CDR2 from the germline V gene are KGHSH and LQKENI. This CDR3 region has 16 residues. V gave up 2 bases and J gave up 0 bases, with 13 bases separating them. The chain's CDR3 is CASSPEDGLMNTEAFF. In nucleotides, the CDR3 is TGTGCCAGCTCACCAGAGGACGGCCTAATGAACACTGAAGCTTTCTTT.

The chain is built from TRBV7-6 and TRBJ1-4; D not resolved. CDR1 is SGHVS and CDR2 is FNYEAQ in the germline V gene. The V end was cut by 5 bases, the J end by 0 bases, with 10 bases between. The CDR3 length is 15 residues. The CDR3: CASSREGSTNEKLFF. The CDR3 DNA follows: TGTGCCAGCAGCCGCGAGGGATCAACTAATGAAAAACTGTTTTTT. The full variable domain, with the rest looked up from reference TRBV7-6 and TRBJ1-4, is GAGVSQSPRYKVTKRGQDVALRCDPISGHVSLYWYRQALGQGPEFLTYFNYEAQQDKSGLPNDRFSAERPEGSISTLTIQRTEQRDSAMYRCASSREGSTNEKLFFGSGTQLSVL.

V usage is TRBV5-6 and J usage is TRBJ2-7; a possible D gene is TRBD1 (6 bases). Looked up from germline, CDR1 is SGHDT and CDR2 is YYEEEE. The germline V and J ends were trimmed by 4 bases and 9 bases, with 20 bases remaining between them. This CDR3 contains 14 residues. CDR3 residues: CASSPNHDRRAQYF. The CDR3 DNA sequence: TGTGCCAGCAGCCCCAACCACGACAGGAGAGCGCAGTACTTC.

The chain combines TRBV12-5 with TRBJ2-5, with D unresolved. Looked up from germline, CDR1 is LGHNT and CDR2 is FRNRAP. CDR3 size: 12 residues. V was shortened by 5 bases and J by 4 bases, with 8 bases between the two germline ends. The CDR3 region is CASGPRIETQYF. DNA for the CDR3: TGTGCTAGTGGTCCCCGAATAGAGACCCAGTACTTC.

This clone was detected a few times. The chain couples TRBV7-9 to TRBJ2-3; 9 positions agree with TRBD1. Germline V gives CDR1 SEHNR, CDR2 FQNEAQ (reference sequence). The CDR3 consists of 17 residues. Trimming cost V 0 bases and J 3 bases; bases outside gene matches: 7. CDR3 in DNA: TGTGCCAGCAGCTTAGCGGCGGACAGGGGTAATACAGATACGCAGTATTTT. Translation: CASSLAADRGNTDTQYF.

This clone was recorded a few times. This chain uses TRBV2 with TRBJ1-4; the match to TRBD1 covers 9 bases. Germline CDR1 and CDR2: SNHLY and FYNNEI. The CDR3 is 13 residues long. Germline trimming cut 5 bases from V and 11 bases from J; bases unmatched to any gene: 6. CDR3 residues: CASSWDREGKLFF. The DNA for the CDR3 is TGTGCCAGCAGTTGGGACAGGGAGGGGAAACTGTTTTTT.

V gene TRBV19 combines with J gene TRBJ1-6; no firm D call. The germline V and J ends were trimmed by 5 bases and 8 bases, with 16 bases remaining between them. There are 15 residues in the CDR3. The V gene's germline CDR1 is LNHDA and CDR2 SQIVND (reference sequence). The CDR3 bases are TGTGCCAGTAGTTCCGGTCTTTCTGGGGATTCACCCCTCCACTTT. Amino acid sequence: CASSSGLSGDSPLHF.

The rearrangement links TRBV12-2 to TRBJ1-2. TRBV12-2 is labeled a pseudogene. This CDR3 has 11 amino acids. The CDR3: CASRLGGGYTF. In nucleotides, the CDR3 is TGTGCAAGTCGCTTAGGTGGGGGCTACACCTTC.

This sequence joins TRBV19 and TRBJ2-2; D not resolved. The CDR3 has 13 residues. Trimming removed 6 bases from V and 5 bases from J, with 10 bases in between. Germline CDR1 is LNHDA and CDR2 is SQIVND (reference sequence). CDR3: CASSAIGTGELFF. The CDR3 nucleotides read TGTGCCAGTAGCGCTATTGGAACCGGGGAGCTGTTTTTT.

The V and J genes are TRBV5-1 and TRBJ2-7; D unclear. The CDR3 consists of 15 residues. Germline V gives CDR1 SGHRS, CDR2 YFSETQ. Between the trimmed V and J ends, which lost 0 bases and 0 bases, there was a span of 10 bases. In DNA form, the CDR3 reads TGCGCCAGCAGCTTGGATGCCAGGAGCTCCTACGAGCAGTACTTC. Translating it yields CASSLDARSSYEQYF.

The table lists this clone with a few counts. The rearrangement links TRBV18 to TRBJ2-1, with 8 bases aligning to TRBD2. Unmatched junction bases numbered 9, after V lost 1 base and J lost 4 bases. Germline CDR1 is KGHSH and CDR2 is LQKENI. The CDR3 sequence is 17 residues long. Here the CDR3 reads CASSPRPGTREYNEQFF. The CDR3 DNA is TGTGCCAGCTCACCACGGCCGGGGACTAGGGAGTACAATGAGCAGTTCTTC.

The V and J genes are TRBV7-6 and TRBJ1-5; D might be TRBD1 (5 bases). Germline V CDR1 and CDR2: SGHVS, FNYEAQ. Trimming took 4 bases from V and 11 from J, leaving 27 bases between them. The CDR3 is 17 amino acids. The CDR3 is CASSSDVQGGSSLTQHF. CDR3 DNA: TGTGCCAGCAGCTCTGATGTGCAGGGAGGTTCCTCTTTGACCCAGCATTTT.